This T cell receptor beta chain was profiled in a study of shared clonotypes between healthy human individuals. General observations from the study: Among donors, clonotype sharing was expected to be affected by sequencing depth. Across a few donors, naive CD4 shared 5% to 6%, naive CD8 over 3%, memory CD4 approximately 2.5%, memory CD8 over 0.3%. The study generally estimated greater richness for naive than memory subsets.

Notes on this clone: Its antigen is currently unknown.

Measured with immunoSEQ multiplex PCR; TCRdb has only the in-frame clones, and not every one. The data hold under 1,900,000 clones, with 98% observed a single time. Into CD45RA+ naive and CD45RA-negative memory subsets, the CD4+ cells were split. CDR3 length: 12 residues. Trimming stripped 10 bases from V and 0 bases from J, with 10 bases between. From germline, CDR1 is ENHRY and CDR2 SYGVKD. This receptor was obtained from a man aged 25-40 years in good health. V and J are TRBV10-3 and TRBJ2-7, with unresolved D. The specimen was naive CD4+ T cells sorted from blood. Subset meaning: CD45RA+ positively selected. CDR3 coding DNA: TGTGCCACGGGTCGGAACTCCTACGAGCAGTACTTC. Protein product: CATGRNSYEQYF.